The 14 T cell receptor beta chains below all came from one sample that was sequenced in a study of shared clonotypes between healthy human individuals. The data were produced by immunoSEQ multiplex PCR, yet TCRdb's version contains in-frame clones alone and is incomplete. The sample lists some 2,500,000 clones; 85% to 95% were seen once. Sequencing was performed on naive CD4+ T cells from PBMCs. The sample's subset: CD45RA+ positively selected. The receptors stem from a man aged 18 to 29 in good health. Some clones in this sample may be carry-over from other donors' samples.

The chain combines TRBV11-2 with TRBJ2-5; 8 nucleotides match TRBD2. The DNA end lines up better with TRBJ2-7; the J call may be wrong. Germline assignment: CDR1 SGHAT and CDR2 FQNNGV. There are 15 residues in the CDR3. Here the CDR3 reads CASSLRLAGSYEQYF. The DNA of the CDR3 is TGTGCCAGCAGCTTACGGCTAGCGGGTTCCTACGAGCAGTACTTC.

The CDR3 DNA sequence: TGTGCCAGCACCAAATTCCCGACAGGGGAGAACACTGAAGCTTTCTTT. Its translation is CASTKFPTGENTEAFF. V is TRBV9 and J is TRBJ1-1, with TRBD1 matching over 8 bases. Germline V CDR1 and CDR2: SGDLS, YYNGEE. The V segment lost 6 bases and the J segment 1 base; nucleotides outside the gene matches: 11. This CDR3 is built from 16 residues.

The DNA for the CDR3 is TGTGCCAGCAGCTGGAAAGGACAGGTCTACAATGAGCAGTTCTTC. Protein sequence: CASSWKGQVYNEQFF. This chain links TRBV5-6 with TRBJ2-1, with 7 nucleotides matching TRBD1. V shed 3 bases, J shed 3 bases, and the junction held 6 bases outside the gene matches. Germline CDR1 is SGHDT and CDR2 is YYEEEE. CDR3 size: 15 residues.

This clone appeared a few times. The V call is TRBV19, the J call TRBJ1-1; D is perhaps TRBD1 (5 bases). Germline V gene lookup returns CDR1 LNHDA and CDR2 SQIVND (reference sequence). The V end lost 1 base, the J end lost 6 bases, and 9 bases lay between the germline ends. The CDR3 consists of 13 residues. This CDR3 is CASSIGRAPEAFF. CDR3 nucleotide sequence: TGTGCCAGTAGTATAGGCAGGGCCCCTGAAGCTTTCTTT.

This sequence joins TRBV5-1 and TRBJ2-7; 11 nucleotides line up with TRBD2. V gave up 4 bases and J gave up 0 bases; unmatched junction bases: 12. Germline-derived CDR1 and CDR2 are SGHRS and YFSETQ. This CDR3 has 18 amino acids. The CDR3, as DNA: TGCGCCAGCAGCCCGGGGGCTAGCGGGAGGCCCGGCTCCTACGAGCAGTACTTC. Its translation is CASSPGASGRPGSYEQYF.

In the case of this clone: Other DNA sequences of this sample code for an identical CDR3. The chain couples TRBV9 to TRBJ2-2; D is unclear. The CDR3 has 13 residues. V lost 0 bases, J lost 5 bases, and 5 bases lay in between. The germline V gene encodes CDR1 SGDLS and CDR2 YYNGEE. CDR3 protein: CASSVEVTGELFF. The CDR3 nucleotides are TGTGCCAGCAGCGTAGAGGTAACCGGGGAGCTGTTTTTT. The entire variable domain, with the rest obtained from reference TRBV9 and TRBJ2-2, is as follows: DSGVTQTPKHLITATGQRVTLRCSPRSGDLSVYWYQQSLDQGLQFLIQYYNGEERAKGNILERFSAQQFPDLHSELNLSSLELGDSALYFCASSVEVTGELFFGEGSRLTVL.

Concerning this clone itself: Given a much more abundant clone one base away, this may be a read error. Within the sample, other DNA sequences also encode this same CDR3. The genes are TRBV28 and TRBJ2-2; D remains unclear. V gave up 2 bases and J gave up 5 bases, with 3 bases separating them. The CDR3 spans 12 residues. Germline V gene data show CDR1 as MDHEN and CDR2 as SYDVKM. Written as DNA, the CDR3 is TGTGCCAGCAGTTTAAAAACCGGGGAGCTGTTTTTT. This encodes CASSLKTGELFF.

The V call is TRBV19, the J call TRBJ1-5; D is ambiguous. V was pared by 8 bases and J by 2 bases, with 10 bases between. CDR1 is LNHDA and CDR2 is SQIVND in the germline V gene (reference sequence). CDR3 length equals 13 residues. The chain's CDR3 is CASAGIGNQPQHF. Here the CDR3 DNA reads TGTGCCAGTGCGGGAATAGGCAATCAGCCCCAGCATTTT.

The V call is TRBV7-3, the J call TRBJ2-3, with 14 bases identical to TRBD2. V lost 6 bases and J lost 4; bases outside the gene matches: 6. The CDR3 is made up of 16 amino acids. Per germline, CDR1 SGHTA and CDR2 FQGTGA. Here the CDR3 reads CASRWGLAGEADTQYF. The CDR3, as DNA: TGTGCCAGCAGGTGGGGACTAGCGGGAGAGGCAGATACGCAGTATTTT.

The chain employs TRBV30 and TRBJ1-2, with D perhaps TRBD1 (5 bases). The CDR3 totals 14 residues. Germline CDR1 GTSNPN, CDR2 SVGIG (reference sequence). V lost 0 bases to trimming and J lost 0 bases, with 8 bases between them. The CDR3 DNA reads TGTGCCTGGAGTGTGCCAGGGACTAACTATGGCTACACCTTC. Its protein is CAWSVPGTNYGYTF.

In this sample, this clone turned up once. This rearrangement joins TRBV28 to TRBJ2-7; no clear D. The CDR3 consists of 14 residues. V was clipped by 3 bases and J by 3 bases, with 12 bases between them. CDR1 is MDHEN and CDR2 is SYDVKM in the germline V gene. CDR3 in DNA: TGTGCCAGCAGTTTCTACGGAGAGCACTACGAGCAGTACTTC. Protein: CASSFYGEHYEQYF.

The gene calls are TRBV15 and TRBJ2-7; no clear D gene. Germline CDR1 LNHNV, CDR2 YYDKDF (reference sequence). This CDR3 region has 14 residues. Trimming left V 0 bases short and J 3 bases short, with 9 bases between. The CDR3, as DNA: TGTGCCACCAGCAGAGATCGCAGTTACTACGAGCAGTACTTC. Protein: CATSRDRSYYEQYF.

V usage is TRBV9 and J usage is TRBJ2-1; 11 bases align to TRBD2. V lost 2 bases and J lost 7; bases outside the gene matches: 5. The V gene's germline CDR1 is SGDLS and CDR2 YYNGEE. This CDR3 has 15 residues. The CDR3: CASSVRLAGLNEQFF. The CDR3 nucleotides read TGTGCCAGCAGCGTTCGACTAGCGGGACTGAATGAGCAGTTCTTC.

CDR3 nucleotides: TGCGCCAGCAGCCGGGGGGTGAACACCGGGGAGCTGTTTTTT. Translating it yields CASSRGVNTGELFF. The rearrangement links TRBV5-1 to TRBJ2-2, with 7 bases lining up with TRBD2. The CDR3 sequence is 14 residues long. The J segment lost 1 base and the V segment lost 4 bases, leaving 1 base of the junction unmatched. Germline V gives CDR1 SGHRS, CDR2 YFSETQ.